This T cell receptor (beta chain) was observed in a study of T cells in Graves' hyperthyroidism and ophthalmopathy. Study results and caveats: Researchers report that a 13 V-J model separated ophthalmopathy from stable hyperthyroidism. Researchers found most expanded thyroid clonotypes above 0.001 in blood as well.

A patient was excluded if there was uncontrolled infection, other autoimmune disease, pregnancy or lactation. Clinical symptoms, serum thyroxine, TRAb, thyroid ultrasound and orbital computed tomography established diagnosis. Amplification yielded TCR beta CDR3 regions, with RNA transcripts as the source. Initially, a first-round RT-PCR of the TCR CDR3 employed the HTBI primer set. MiXCR, applied by TCRdb to the multiplex PCR reads, yields one record per CDR3 protein. Of under 550,000 distinct CDR3 sequences listed, 15% to 20% are singletons. V shed 4 bases, J shed 3 bases, and the junction held 8 bases outside the gene matches. The germline V gene has CDR1 MGHRA and CDR2 YSYEKL. CDR3 length: 16 residues. In this sample, this clonotype turned up a few times. Its specificity is unknown.

The V call is TRBV4-1, the J call TRBJ1-3; 8 bases line up with TRBD1. This TCR was sampled from a man in his forties with Graves' ophthalmopathy. Sequences were obtained from blood. CDR3 DNA: TGCGCCAGCAGCCCCCGGACAGGGCGTTATGGAAACACCATATATTTT. Amino acid sequence: CASSPRTGRYGNTIYF.